Below are 7 T cell receptor beta chains sequenced from a single sample in a study of cytomegalovirus exposure and HLA in healthy donors. In the PCR, 60 Vbeta and 13 Jbeta primers were used. TCRdb keeps only in-frame clones here, not all; method: immunoSEQ multiplex PCR. The table includes roughly 140,000 clones, roughly 65% detected once. Sequencing input: PBMCs. Receptor source: a man aged 55-75 years in good health and CMV-seronegative.

This clone has a single count. This chain links TRBV9 with TRBJ2-3; TRBD2 aligns across 11 bases. With 3 bases clipped from V and 4 bases from J, the junction kept 7 bases outside the gene matches. Germline loops: CDR1 SGDLS, CDR2 YYNGEE. This CDR3 contains 16 residues. CDR3 coding DNA: TGTGCCAGCAGCGCCGATAGCGGGAGGGCCCCAGATACGCAGTATTTT. Its translation is CASSADSGRAPDTQYF.

V gene TRBV30 combines with J gene TRBJ2-7, with TRBD1 matching 7 bases. The CDR3 is 12 residues long. Trimming removed 8 bases from V and 2 bases from J; junction bases left unmatched: 6. Germline CDR1 GTSNPN, CDR2 SVGIG (reference sequence). The DNA for the CDR3 is TGTGCCCGTGGGACAGCCGCCTACGAGCAGTACTTC. This codes for CARGTAAYEQYF.

This clone was seen just once. This chain joins TRBV29-1 and TRBJ1-1; 7 bases line up with TRBD1. Germline V gives CDR1 SQVTM, CDR2 ANQGSEA. V shed 3 bases, J shed 1 base, and the junction held 2 bases outside the gene matches. The CDR3 is made up of 13 amino acids. CDR3 sequence: CSVDRDRNTEAFF. The CDR3 DNA reads as TGCAGCGTTGACCGGGACAGGAACACTGAAGCTTTCTTT.

The CDR3 DNA reads TGTGCCAGCAGCGTAGCGGCGGGAAGTACCGGGGAGCTGTTTTTT. It is translated as CASSVAAGSTGELFF. This chain uses TRBV9 with TRBJ2-2; maybe TRBD2 (6 bases). This CDR3 spans 15 amino acids. V was clipped by 0 bases and J by 5 bases, with 11 bases between them. The germline gives CDR1 SGDLS, CDR2 YYNGEE. Supplemented by reference TRBV9 and TRBJ2-2, the full variable domain reads DSGVTQTPKHLITATGQRVTLRCSPRSGDLSVYWYQQSLDQGLQFLIQYYNGEERAKGNILERFSAQQFPDLHSELNLSSLELGDSALYFCASSVAAGSTGELFFGEGSRLTVL.

The chain employs TRBV5-1 and TRBJ2-3; 11 bases fit TRBD2. Germline V gene sequence: CDR1 SGHRS, CDR2 YFSETQ. The CDR3 contains 15 residues. Trimming removed 0 bases from V and 5 bases from J; junction bases left unmatched: 2. The CDR3 region is CASSLGLAGLDTQYF. The CDR3, as DNA: TGCGCCAGCAGCTTGGGACTAGCGGGGTTAGATACGCAGTATTTT.

The genes are TRBV6-5 and TRBJ2-5, with TRBD1 identical over 8 bases. This CDR3 has 14 residues. The junction had 9 bases not matched to a gene; V was cut back by 7 bases and J by 5 bases. The germline V gene has CDR1 MNHEY and CDR2 SVGAGI. The CDR3 DNA follows: TGTGCCAGCAAGCTAAACAGGGGGAAGGAGACCCAGTACTTC. Residues: CASKLNRGKETQYF.

CDR3 residues: CASSFRRQETQYF. The CDR3 DNA is TGTGCCAGCAGCTTTCGGAGACAAGAGACCCAGTACTTC. This chain uses TRBV7-9 with TRBJ2-5, with D unclear. V dropped 3 bases and J dropped 2 bases, with 7 bases sitting between them. Germline V CDR1 and CDR2: SEHNR, FQNEAQ (reference sequence). This CDR3 contains 13 residues.